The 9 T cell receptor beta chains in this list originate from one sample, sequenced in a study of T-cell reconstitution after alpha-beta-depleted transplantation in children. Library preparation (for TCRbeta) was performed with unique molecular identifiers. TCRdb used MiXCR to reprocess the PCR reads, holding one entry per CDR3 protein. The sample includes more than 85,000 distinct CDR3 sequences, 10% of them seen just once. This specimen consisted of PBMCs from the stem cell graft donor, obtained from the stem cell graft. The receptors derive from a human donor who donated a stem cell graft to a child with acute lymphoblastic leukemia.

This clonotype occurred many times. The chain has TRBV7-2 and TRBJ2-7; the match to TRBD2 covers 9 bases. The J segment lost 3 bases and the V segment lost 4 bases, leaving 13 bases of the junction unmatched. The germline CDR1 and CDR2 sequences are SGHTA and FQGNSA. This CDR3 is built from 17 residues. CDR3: CASSSGVGTSYFYEQYF. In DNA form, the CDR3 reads TGTGCCAGCAGCTCAGGGGTCGGGACTAGCTATTTCTACGAGCAGTACTTC. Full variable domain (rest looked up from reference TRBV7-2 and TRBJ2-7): GAGVSQSPSNKVTEKGKDVELRCDPISGHTALYWYRQSLGQGLEFLIYFQGNSAPDKSGLPSDRFSAERTGGSVSTLTIQRTQQEDSAVYLCASSSGVGTSYFYEQYFGPGTRLTVT.

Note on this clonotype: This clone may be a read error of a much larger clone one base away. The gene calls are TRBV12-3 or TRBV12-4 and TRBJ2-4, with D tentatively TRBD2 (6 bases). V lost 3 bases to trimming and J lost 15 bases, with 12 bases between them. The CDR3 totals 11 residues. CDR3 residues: CASSFGGRGYF. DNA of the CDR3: TGTGCCAGCAGTTTCGGGGGACGGGGGTACTTC.

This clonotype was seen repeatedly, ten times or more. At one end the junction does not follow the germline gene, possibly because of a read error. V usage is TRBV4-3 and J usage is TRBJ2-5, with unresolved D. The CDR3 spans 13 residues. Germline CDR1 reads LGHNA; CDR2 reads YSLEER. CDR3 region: CASSRTSQETQYF. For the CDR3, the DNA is TGCGCCAGCAGCCGAACTTCCCAAGAGACACAGTACTTC.

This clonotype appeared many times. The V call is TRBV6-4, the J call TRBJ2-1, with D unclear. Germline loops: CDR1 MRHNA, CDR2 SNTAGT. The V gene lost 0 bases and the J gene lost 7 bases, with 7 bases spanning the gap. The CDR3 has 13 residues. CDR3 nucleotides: TGTGCCAGCAGTGACTCTCCCAGGAATGAGCAGTTCTTC. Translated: CASSDSPRNEQFF.

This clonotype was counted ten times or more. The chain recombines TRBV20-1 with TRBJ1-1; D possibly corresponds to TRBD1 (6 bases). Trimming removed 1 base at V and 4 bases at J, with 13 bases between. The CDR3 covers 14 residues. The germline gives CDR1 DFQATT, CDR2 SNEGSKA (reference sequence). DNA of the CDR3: TGCAGTGCTAGAGCACGGGGGGCGCCCACTGAAGCTTTCTTT. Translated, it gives CSARARGAPTEAFF.

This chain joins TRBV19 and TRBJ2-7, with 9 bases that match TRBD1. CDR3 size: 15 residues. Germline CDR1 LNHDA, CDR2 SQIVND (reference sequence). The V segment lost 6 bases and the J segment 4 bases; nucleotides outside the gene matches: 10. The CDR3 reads CASSAAGTGTYEQYF. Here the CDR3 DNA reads TGTGCCAGTAGCGCCGCCGGGACAGGGACTTACGAGCAGTACTTC.

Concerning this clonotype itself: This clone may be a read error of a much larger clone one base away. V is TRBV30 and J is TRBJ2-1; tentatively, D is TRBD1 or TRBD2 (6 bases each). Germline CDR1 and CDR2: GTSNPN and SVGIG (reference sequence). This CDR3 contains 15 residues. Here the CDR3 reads CAWSVVGGAGNEQLF. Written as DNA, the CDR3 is TGTGCCTGGAGTGTGGTCGGGGGCGCCGGCAATGAGCAGCTCTTC.

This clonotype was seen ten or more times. CDR3 sequence reads: CASSSRTSGEQFF. For the CDR3, the DNA is TGTGCCAGCAGTTCCCGGACTAGTGGTGAGCAGTTCTTC. V and J are TRBV12-3 or TRBV12-4 and TRBJ2-1, with 7 bases matching TRBD2. Germline trimming cut 4 bases from V and 9 bases from J; bases unmatched to any gene: 6. The CDR3 extends over 13 amino acids.

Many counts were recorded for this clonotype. Here the CDR3 reads CASSLLGQPTTGELFF. CDR3 in DNA: TGTGCCAGCTCACTTTTAGGACAGCCCACCACCGGGGAGCTGTTTTTT. The rearrangement links TRBV18 to TRBJ2-2, with TRBD1 as a possible D gene (6 bases). This CDR3 has 16 amino acids. Germline assignment: CDR1 KGHSH and CDR2 LQKENI. Trimming left V 4 bases short and J 4 bases short, with 16 bases between.